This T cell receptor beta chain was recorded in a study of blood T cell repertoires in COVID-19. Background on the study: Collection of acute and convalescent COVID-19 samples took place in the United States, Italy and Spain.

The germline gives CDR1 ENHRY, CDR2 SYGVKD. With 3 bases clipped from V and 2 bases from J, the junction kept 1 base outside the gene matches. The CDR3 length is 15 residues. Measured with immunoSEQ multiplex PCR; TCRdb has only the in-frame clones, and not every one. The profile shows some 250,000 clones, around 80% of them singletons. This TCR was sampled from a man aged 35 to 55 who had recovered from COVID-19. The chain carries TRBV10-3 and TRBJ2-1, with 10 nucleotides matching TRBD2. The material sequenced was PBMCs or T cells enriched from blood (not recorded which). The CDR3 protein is CAISESGGAYNEQFF. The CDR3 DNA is TGTGCCATCAGTGAAAGCGGGGGGGCCTACAATGAGCAGTTCTTC.